This TCR beta chain was sequenced for a study of control samples from healthy donors and cancer patients. This clone was found once. Profiling relied on immunoSEQ multiplex PCR, and the TCRdb table lists in-frame clones only, not all of them. Here the sample spans 150,000 or so clones, roughly 94% being singletons. Germline CDR1 is KGHSH and CDR2 is LQKENI. V lost 4 bases, J lost 6 bases, and 2 bases stayed unmatched. The CDR3 runs 14 residues. The chain couples TRBV18 to TRBJ1-5, with 11 positions matching TRBD1. Sequencing was done on a sample of PBMCs. The sequence was collected from a man in his fifties or sixties with colorectal cancer. CDR3 nucleotide sequence: TGTGCCAGCTCACGGACAGGGGGCTTTCAGCCCCAGCATTTT. This codes for CASSRTGGFQPQHF.